These 4 T cell receptor beta chains originate from one sample sequenced in a study of blood T cell repertoires in COVID-19. Assay used: immunoSEQ multiplex PCR; TCRdb lists only in-frame clones, some missing. The sample comprises fewer than 250,000 clones, around 86% of which are singletons, and 3% to 4% rests with the top ten. The sequencing sample was made of PBMCs or T cells enriched from blood (not recorded which). Source of these receptors: a woman in her forties with acute COVID-19.

The CDR3 sequence: CATSDLRAGAYNEQFF. The CDR3 nucleotides are TGTGCCACCAGTGATTTGCGGGCGGGAGCCTACAATGAGCAGTTCTTC. The chain uses TRBV24-1 and TRBJ2-1; 7 bases line up with TRBD2. Germline values: CDR1 KGHDR, CDR2 SFDVKD. The CDR3 has 16 residues. The J segment lost 2 bases and the V segment lost 0 bases, leaving 3 bases of the junction unmatched.

The chain combines TRBV6-5 with TRBJ2-1; tentatively, D is TRBD2 (5 bases). CDR1 and CDR2 (germline): MNHEY, SVGAGI. V was pared by 5 bases and J by 12 bases, with 17 bases between. The CDR3 sequence is 13 residues long. CDR3 sequence reads: CASSNWEFGGQFF. The CDR3 DNA is TGTGCCAGCAGTAACTGGGAGTTCGGCGGGCAGTTCTTC.

The CDR3 coding sequence is TGTGCCAGCAGCGTAGCTCCGGGAACCAACTATGGCTACACCTTC. The encoded protein is CASSVAPGTNYGYTF. The gene calls are TRBV9 and TRBJ1-2; D ambiguous. The CDR3 covers 15 residues. The germline V gene has CDR1 SGDLS and CDR2 YYNGEE. V was pared by 0 bases and J by 2 bases, with 11 bases between.

The rearrangement joins TRBV6-6 to TRBJ1-5; TRBD1 agrees at 8 bases. V was pared by 5 bases and J by 5 bases, with 8 bases of the junction left unmatched. The CDR3 consists of 15 residues. The germline V gene encodes CDR1 MNHNY and CDR2 SVGAGI (reference sequence). CDR3 sequence: CASSPSTGDYQPQHF. DNA of the CDR3: TGTGCCAGCAGTCCCTCGACAGGGGACTATCAGCCCCAGCATTTT.